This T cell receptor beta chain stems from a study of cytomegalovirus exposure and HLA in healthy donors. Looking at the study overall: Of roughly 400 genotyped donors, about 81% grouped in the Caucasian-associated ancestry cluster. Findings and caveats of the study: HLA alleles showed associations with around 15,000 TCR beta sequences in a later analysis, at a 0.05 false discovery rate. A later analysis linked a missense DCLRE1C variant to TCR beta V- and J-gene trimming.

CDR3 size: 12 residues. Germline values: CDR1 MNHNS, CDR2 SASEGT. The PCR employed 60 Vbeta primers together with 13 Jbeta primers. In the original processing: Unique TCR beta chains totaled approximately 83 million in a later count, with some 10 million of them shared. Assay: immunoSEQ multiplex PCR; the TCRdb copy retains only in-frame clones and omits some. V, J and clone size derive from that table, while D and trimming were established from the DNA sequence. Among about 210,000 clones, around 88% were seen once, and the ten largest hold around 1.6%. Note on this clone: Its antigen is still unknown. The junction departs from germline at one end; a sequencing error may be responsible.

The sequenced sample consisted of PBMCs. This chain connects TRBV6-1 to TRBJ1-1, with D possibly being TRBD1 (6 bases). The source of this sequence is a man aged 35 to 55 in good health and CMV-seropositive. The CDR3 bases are TGTGCCAGCAGCTACGTGGACCGCAAGGGGGTCTTT. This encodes CASSYVDRKGVF.